Below, 25 T cell receptor beta chains from the same sample are listed, as sequenced in a study of long-term antiretroviral therapy in people with HIV (dated by TCRdb to between 2022 and 2023). The immunoSEQ hsTCRB v3.0 assay was used at survey level resolution for TRB variable region sequencing. Drawn from immuneACCESS, this table holds only the in-frame rearrangements with V and J called that TCRdb kept. Clones are partly lost; checked studies trace under half to an unresolved V gene and leave the rest unexplained. The sample table holds 8,000 or so clones, of which roughly 80% were seen once. Together, the top ten hold 11% to 15% of the sample. This specimen consisted of unsorted PBMCs, obtained about 2.6 years before starting antiretroviral therapy. Receptors were obtained from a man aged 35 to 55 with HIV.

This clone has only one observation. The chain recombines TRBV30 with TRBJ2-7, with D uncertain. Germline V gene lookup returns CDR1 GTSNPN and CDR2 SVGIG (reference sequence). The CDR3 spans 12 residues. V was cut by 0 bases and J by 5 bases, with 8 bases left in between. CDR3 coding DNA: TGTGCCTGGAGTGTAACGGGTGACGAGCAGTACTTC. The encoded protein is CAWSVTGDEQYF.

The chain has TRBV5-4 and TRBJ2-2, with 8 nucleotides matching TRBD1. The germline V gene has CDR1 SGHNT and CDR2 YYREEE (reference sequence). With V trimmed by 3 bases and J by 6 bases, 13 bases remained unmatched. CDR3 length: 17 residues. CDR3 in amino acids: CASSSSRTGFVAGELFF. The CDR3 DNA is TGTGCCAGCAGCTCAAGCCGGACAGGGTTTGTGGCCGGGGAGCTGTTTTTT. The whole variable domain, remainder taken from reference TRBV5-4 and TRBJ2-2, is ETGVTQSPTHLIKTRGQQVTLRCSSQSGHNTVSWYQQALGQGPQFIFQYYREEENGRGNFPPRFSGLQFPNYSSELNVNALELDDSALYLCASSSSRTGFVAGELFFGEGSRLTVL.

The CDR3 DNA sequence: TGTGCCAGCAGCTTCGGGACAGGGGGGAACGAGCAGTACTTC. Protein: CASSFGTGGNEQYF. The gene calls are TRBV7-9 and TRBJ2-7; 11 nucleotides match TRBD1. V lost 3 bases to trimming and J lost 5 bases; unmatched junction nucleotides: 3. The germline V gene has CDR1 SEHNR and CDR2 FQNEAQ (reference sequence). CDR3 size: 14 residues.

Only one count was recorded for this clone. The V gene is TRBV9, the J gene TRBJ1-5, with 11 bases matching TRBD1. Germline V gene lookup returns CDR1 SGDLS and CDR2 YYNGEE. There are 15 residues in the CDR3. J gave up 8 bases and V 4 bases, and 8 bases lay outside the gene matches. CDR3 in amino acids: CASSYGTGGSEPQHF. In nucleotides, the CDR3 is TGTGCCAGCAGCTACGGGACAGGGGGTTCGGAGCCCCAGCATTTT.

V usage is TRBV4-3 and J usage is TRBJ1-6; tentatively, D is TRBD1 (6 bases). The germline V gene has CDR1 LGHNA and CDR2 YSLEER. The length of the CDR3 is 17 residues. Trimming removed 0 bases at V and 7 bases at J, with 16 bases between. The CDR3 DNA reads TGCGCCAGCAGCCAAGATAAGGGGGAGGTCTGGAATTCACCCCTCCACTTT. Protein sequence: CASSQDKGEVWNSPLHF.

In this sample, this clone turned up once. V gene TRBV2 combines with J gene TRBJ1-4, with 9 bases identical to TRBD1. Germline CDR1 and CDR2: SNHLY and FYNNEI. V shed 5 bases, J shed 0 bases, and the junction held 13 bases outside the gene matches. The CDR3 covers 19 residues. The chain's CDR3 is CASSFYRQGEIPTNEKLFF. CDR3 in DNA: TGTGCCAGCAGTTTCTACCGACAGGGGGAAATTCCAACTAATGAAAAACTGTTTTTT. Looking up the rest from reference TRBV2 and TRBJ1-4 gives the full variable domain: EPEVTQTPSHQVTQMGQEVILRCVPISNHLYFYWYRQILGQKVEFLVSFYNNEISEKSEIFDDQFSVERPDGSNFTLKIRSTKLEDSAMYFCASSFYRQGEIPTNEKLFFGSGTQLSVL.

This clone was observed a handful of times. V gene TRBV6-5 combines with J gene TRBJ2-7; 9 bases agree with TRBD1. The CDR3 totals 15 residues. Trimming took 5 bases from V and 0 from J; bases not matched to a gene: 5. Looked up from germline, CDR1 is MNHEY and CDR2 is SVGAGI. CDR3 region: CASSAGTGSSYEQYF. CDR3 coding DNA: TGTGCCAGCAGTGCCGGGACAGGGAGCTCCTACGAGCAGTACTTC.

The chain employs TRBV7-2 and TRBJ2-7, with a possible D match to TRBD1 (5 bases). From germline, CDR1 is SGHTA and CDR2 FQGNSA. V gave up 2 bases and J gave up 4 bases, with 15 bases separating them. The CDR3 has 15 residues. DNA for the CDR3: TGTGCCAGCAGCTTAAATGGGGCTTCATCTTACGAGCAGTACTTC. Translating gives CASSLNGASSYEQYF.

This clone showed up just a few times. This chain links TRBV7-9 with TRBJ2-7, with 7 bases identical to TRBD1. Germline CDR1 and CDR2: SEHNR and FQNEAQ (reference sequence). The CDR3 is 15 amino acids. V trimming: 5 bases; J trimming: 0 bases; junction bases outside the gene matches: 7. CDR3 in amino acids: CASSPPGQYSYEQYF. In DNA form, the CDR3 reads TGTGCCAGCAGCCCACCGGGACAGTACTCCTACGAGCAGTACTTC.

This chain connects TRBV25-1 to TRBJ1-3; D is perhaps TRBD1 (5 bases). The CDR3 sequence is 14 residues long. Trimming took off 3 bases at V and 4 bases at J, with 10 bases between the two ends. Germline V gene sequence: CDR1 MGHDK, CDR2 SYGVNS. CDR3 sequence: CASSDGRGGNTIYF. The CDR3 region has the DNA TGTGCCAGCAGTGATGGTAGGGGAGGAAACACCATATATTTT. Using reference TRBV25-1 and TRBJ1-3 for the parts outside the CDR3, the full variable domain is EADIYQTPRYLVIGTGKKITLECSQTMGHDKMYWYQQDPGMELHLIHYSYGVNSTEKGDLSSESTVSRIRTEHFPLTLESARPSHTSQYLCASSDGRGGNTIYFGEGSWLTVV.

The rearrangement uses TRBV6-5 and TRBJ2-3; 9 nucleotides line up with TRBD2. The CDR3 has 16 amino acids. V was pared by 2 bases and J by 5 bases, with 8 bases of the junction left unmatched. Per germline, CDR1 MNHEY and CDR2 SVGAGI. DNA of the CDR3: TGTGCCAGCAGTTACGGCGGCGGGGGGGCCATAGATACGCAGTATTTT. Protein product: CASSYGGGGAIDTQYF.

V and J are TRBV5-1 and TRBJ1-2; TRBD1 matches at 9 bases. The CDR3 loop spans 15 amino acids. The trim removed 4 bases at V and 4 bases at J, leaving 8 bases unmatched. Germline CDR1 and CDR2: SGHRS and YFSETQ. The DNA for the CDR3 is TGCGCCAGCAGCAGGACAGGGGAGGTTCCCTATGGCTACACCTTC. Its translation is CASSRTGEVPYGYTF.

This sequence joins TRBV28 and TRBJ2-7; 7 bases fit TRBD2. V shed 7 bases and J 3 bases; nucleotides not matched to a gene: 6. This CDR3 has 13 amino acids. CDR1 and CDR2 from the germline V gene are MDHEN and SYDVKM. The CDR3 DNA is TGTGCCAGCACCAGCGGGGACGTCTACGAGCAGTACTTC. Translation gives CASTSGDVYEQYF.

The gene calls are TRBV5-8 and TRBJ2-7, with 10 bases fitting TRBD1. Per germline, CDR1 SGHTS and CDR2 YDEGEE. This CDR3 comprises 15 residues. The V and J ends lost 4 bases and 3 bases, in that order; junction bases with no gene match: 7. DNA of the CDR3: TGTGCCAGCAGCCCCCCGGGACAGGGGCACTACGAGCAGTACTTC. It translates to CASSPPGQGHYEQYF.

The V gene is TRBV19, the J gene TRBJ1-6, with TRBD1 matching over 7 bases. The CDR3 length is 13 residues. Germline loops: CDR1 LNHDA, CDR2 SQIVND (reference sequence). J gave up 9 bases and V 6 bases, and 5 bases lay outside the gene matches. CDR3 sequence: CASRTGQSSPLHF. The CDR3 DNA sequence: TGTGCCAGTAGGACAGGGCAAAGTTCACCCCTCCACTTT.

The chain uses TRBV7-2 and TRBJ1-2, with D unclear. CDR1 and CDR2 (germline): SGHTA, FQGNSA. The CDR3 is 12 amino acids. The V end was cut by 1 base, the J end by 4 bases, with 4 bases between. The chain's CDR3 is CASSLGSYGYTF. In DNA, the CDR3 is TGTGCCAGCAGCTTAGGCAGCTATGGCTACACCTTC.

The rearrangement links TRBV27 to TRBJ1-1; 9 nucleotides line up with TRBD1. V shed 5 bases and J 2 bases; nucleotides not matched to a gene: 6. The germline V gene encodes CDR1 MNHEY and CDR2 SMNVEV (reference sequence). The CDR3 covers 15 residues. The CDR3 bases are TGTGCCAGCAGTGTCACAGGGGGCCTCAACACTGAAGCTTTCTTT. Translation: CASSVTGGLNTEAFF.

This chain joins TRBV5-1 and TRBJ2-5, with D perhaps TRBD2 (5 bases). The CDR3 spans 16 residues. CDR1 is SGHRS, CDR2 YFSETQ, per germline. V lost 5 bases and J lost 3, with 20 bases in between. The CDR3 protein is CASRPFRSDGKETQYF. The CDR3 DNA reads TGCGCCAGCAGACCATTCCGCAGCGACGGGAAAGAGACCCAGTACTTC.

The gene calls are TRBV9 and TRBJ2-1; D call uncertain. The CDR3 is made up of 13 amino acids. V lost 3 bases, J lost 5 bases, and 9 bases lay in between. Germline CDR1 is SGDLS and CDR2 is YYNGEE. Here the CDR3 DNA reads TGTGCCAGCAGCGCAAAGTCAGACAATGAGCAGTTCTTC. The encoded protein is CASSAKSDNEQFF.

CDR3 loop: CAWSKPGTGYTF. The CDR3 DNA reads TGTGCCTGGAGTAAACCGGGGACCGGCTACACCTTC. This chain uses TRBV30 with TRBJ1-2; D might be TRBD1 (5 bases). V was shortened by 2 bases and J by 8 bases, with 12 bases between the two germline ends. The germline V gene encodes CDR1 GTSNPN and CDR2 SVGIG (reference sequence). The CDR3 runs 12 residues.

The chain joins TRBV28 to TRBJ1-5, with 8 bases identical to TRBD1. CDR3 size: 12 residues. Germline lookup yields CDR1 MDHEN and CDR2 SYDVKM. V lost 7 bases, J lost 11 bases, and 7 bases stayed unmatched. CDR3 in DNA: TGTGCCAGCACCCTATTACAGGGGGCCCAGCATTTT. It yields the protein CASTLLQGAQHF.

The gene calls are TRBV5-6 and TRBJ1-4; a possible D gene is TRBD1 (5 bases). The CDR3 covers 13 residues. Germline CDR1 and CDR2: SGHDT and YYEEEE. V was pared by 4 bases and J by 8 bases, with 12 bases between. The DNA of the CDR3 is TGTGCCAGCAGCGGACAAGGGAACGAAAAACTGTTTTTT. The encoded protein is CASSGQGNEKLFF.

This rearrangement joins TRBV6-6 to TRBJ1-6, with 9 bases lining up with TRBD1. The CDR3 consists of 14 residues. J was trimmed by 11 bases and V by 4 bases; bases with no gene match: 6. Germline V gives CDR1 MNHNY, CDR2 SVGAGI (reference sequence). The CDR3 region has the DNA TGTGCCAGCAGTTCCCGGGACAGGGTTCCACCCCTCCACTTT. Its translation: CASSSRDRVPPLHF.

This chain links TRBV7-2 with TRBJ2-3, with D perhaps matching TRBD1 or TRBD2 (6 bases each). Germline loops: CDR1 SGHTA, CDR2 FQGNSA. The CDR3 is 14 amino acids. V was clipped by 3 bases and J by 4 bases, with 11 bases between them. In DNA, the CDR3 is TGTGCCAGCAGCTTTTTGGGGGGCTCAGATACGCAGTATTTT. Translation gives CASSFLGGSDTQYF.

This chain joins TRBV7-9 and TRBJ1-1; D unclear. CDR3 size: 12 residues. The V end lost 3 bases, the J end lost 8 bases, and 10 bases lay between the germline ends. Germline assignment: CDR1 SEHNR and CDR2 FQNEAQ (reference sequence). In nucleotides, the CDR3 is TGTGCCAGCAGCTTCAATTCACAAGAAGCTTTCTTT. Its protein product is CASSFNSQEAFF.